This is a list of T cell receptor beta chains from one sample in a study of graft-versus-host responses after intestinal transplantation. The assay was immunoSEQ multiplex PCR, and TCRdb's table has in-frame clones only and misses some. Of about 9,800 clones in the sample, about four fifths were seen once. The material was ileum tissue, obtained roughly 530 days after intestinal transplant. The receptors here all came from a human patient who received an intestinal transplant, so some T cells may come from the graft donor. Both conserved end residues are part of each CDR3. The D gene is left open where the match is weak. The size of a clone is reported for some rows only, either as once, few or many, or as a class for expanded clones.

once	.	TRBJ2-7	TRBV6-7	CASRLLRDTYEQYF	TGTGCCAGCAGACTACTCCGGGATACCTACGAGCAGTACTTC
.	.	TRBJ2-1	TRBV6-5	CASSPDGGRGNEQFF	TGTGCCAGCAGTCCAGATGGCGGTAGAGGCAATGAGCAGTTCTTC
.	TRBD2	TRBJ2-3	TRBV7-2	CASSLRLAGKNTDTQYF	TGTGCCAGCAGCTTACGACTAGCGGGGAAGAACACAGATACGCAGTATTTT
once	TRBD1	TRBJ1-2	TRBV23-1	CASRGDRPWGYTF	TGCGCCAGCAGGGGGGACAGGCCGTGGGGCTACACCTTC
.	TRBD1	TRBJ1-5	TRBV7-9	CASSFNRGEGNSNQPQHF	TGTGCCAGCAGCTTTAACAGGGGCGAGGGAAATAGCAATCAGCCCCAGCATTTT
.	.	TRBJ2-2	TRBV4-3	CASSQGTGNTGELFF	TGCGCCAGCAGCCAGGGCACGGGGAACACCGGGGAGCTGTTTTTT
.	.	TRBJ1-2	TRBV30	CASDFGSGYGYTF	TGTGCCTCCGATTTCGGTAGTGGCTATGGCTACACCTTC
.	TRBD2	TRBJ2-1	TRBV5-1	CASSPRGVSGKAEQFF	TGCGCCAGCAGCCCCCGAGGCGTTAGCGGGAAGGCTGAGCAGTTCTTC
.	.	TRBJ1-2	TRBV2	CASRITALYGYTF	TGTGCCAGCAGAATTACGGCACTCTATGGCTACACCTTC
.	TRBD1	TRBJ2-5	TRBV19	CASSTRQGLETQYF	TGTGCCAGTAGTACCCGACAGGGATTAGAGACCCAGTACTTC
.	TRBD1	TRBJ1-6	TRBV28	CASSLYPGQHNSPLHF	TGTGCCAGCAGTTTATATCCGGGACAGCATAATTCACCCCTCCACTTT
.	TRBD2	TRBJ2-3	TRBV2	CASNALAGDADTQYF	TGTGCCAGCAACGCACTAGCGGGAGACGCAGATACGCAGTATTTT
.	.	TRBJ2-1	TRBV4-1	CASSQDPGGSSVSYNEQFF	TGCGCCAGCAGCCAAGATCCTGGGGGCTCGAGCGTCTCCTACAATGAGCAGTTCTTC
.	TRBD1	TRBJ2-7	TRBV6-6	CASRTGWAYEQYF	TGTGCCAGCCGGACAGGGTGGGCCTACGAGCAGTACTTC
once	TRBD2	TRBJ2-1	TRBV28	CASSRPPLAGGPGRYNEQFF	TGTGCCAGCAGTCGCCCCCCGCTAGCGGGAGGGCCGGGTCGATACAATGAGCAGTTCTTC
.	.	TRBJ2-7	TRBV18	CASSPGRTYYEQYF	TGTGCCAGCTCACCAGGGAGGACTTACTACGAGCAGTACTTC
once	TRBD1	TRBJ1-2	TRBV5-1	CASSGTGMDGYTF	TGCGCCAGCAGCGGGACAGGGATGGACGGCTACACCTTC
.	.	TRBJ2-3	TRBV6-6	CASKGLKGLSTDTQYF	TGTGCCAGCAAAGGACTCAAAGGGCTTAGCACAGATACGCAGTATTTT
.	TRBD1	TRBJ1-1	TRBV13	CASSLGGGAGTEAFF	TGTGCCAGCAGCTTAGGAGGGGGCGCCGGCACTGAAGCTTTCTTT
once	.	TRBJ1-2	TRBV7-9	CASSLYEGPYGYTF	TGTGCCAGCAGCTTATATGAGGGCCCCTATGGCTACACCTTC
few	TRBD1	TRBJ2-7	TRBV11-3	CASSLSRDRGEQYF	TGTGCCAGCAGCTTAAGCCGGGACAGAGGGGAGCAGTACTTC
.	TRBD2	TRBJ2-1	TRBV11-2	CASSFSSGSNEQFF	TGTGCCAGCAGCTTCTCTAGCGGGAGTAATGAGCAGTTCTTC
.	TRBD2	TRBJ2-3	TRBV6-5	CASSWRGGTDTQYF	TGTGCCAGCAGTTGGCGGGGGGGCACAGATACGCAGTATTTT
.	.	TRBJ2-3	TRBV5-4	CASSSTLYPSTDTQYF	TGTGCCAGCAGCTCGACCCTGTATCCCTCTACAGATACGCAGTATTTT
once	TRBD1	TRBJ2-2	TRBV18	CASSPLAGTGSGELFF	TGTGCCAGCTCACCACTCGCCGGGACAGGATCCGGGGAGCTGTTTTTT
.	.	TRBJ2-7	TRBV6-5	CASSYSGPGYEQYF	TGTGCCAGCAGTTACTCGGGCCCCGGGTACGAGCAGTACTTC
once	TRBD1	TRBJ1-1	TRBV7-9	CASSLRGTVNTEAFF	TGTGCCAGCAGCTTACGGGGGACAGTGAACACTGAAGCTTTCTTT
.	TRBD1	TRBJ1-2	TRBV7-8	CASSSPDRMYYGYTF	TGTGCCAGCAGCTCGCCGGACAGGATGTACTATGGCTACACCTTC
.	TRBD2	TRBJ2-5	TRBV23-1	CASSQLAGIPETQYF	TGCGCCAGCAGTCAATTAGCGGGAATTCCGGAGACCCAGTACTTC
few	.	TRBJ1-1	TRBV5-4	CASTETRAGNTEAFF	TGTGCCAGCACCGAAACCAGGGCGGGGAACACTGAAGCTTTCTTT
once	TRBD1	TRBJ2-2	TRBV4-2	CASSTYRGRTGAGELFF	TGTGCCAGCAGCACCTACAGGGGGAGGACGGGGGCCGGGGAGCTGTTTTTT
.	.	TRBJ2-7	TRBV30	CAWNGDEQYF	TGTGCCTGGAATGGGGACGAGCAGTACTTC
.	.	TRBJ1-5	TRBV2	CASSVWAFGNQPQHF	TGTGCCAGCAGTGTTTGGGCATTCGGAAATCAGCCCCAGCATTTT
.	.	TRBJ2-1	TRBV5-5	CASSRDIDEQFF	TGTGCCAGCAGCCGGGACATCGATGAGCAGTTCTTC
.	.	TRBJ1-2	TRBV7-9	CASSPRYGDGYTF	TGTGCCAGCAGCCCCCGGTATGGGGATGGCTACACCTTC
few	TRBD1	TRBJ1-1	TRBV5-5	CASSLQGATGAFF	TGTGCCAGCAGCTTACAGGGGGCCACTGGAGCTTTCTTT
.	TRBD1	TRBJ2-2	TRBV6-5	CASRQGPTGELFF	TGTGCCAGTAGACAGGGTCCCACCGGGGAGCTGTTTTTT
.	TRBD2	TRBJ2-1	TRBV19	CASSGLAGRGGNEQFF	TGTGCCAGTAGTGGGCTAGCGGGCCGAGGCGGGAATGAGCAGTTCTTC
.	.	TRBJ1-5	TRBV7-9	CASSLQGYSNQPQHF	TGTGCCAGCAGCTTACAGGGTTATAGCAATCAGCCCCAGCATTTT
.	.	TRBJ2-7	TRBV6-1	CASSDHNEQYF	TGTGCCAGCAGTGATCATAACGAGCAGTACTTC
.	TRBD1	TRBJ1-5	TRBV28	CASSRTGGGGQPQHF	TGTGCCAGCAGCCGTACAGGGGGCGGGGGTCAGCCCCAGCATTTT
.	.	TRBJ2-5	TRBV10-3	CAISTLELEQYF	TGTGCCATCAGTACACTAGAACTTGAGCAGTACTTC
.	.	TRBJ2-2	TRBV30	CAWSVGSLTGELFF	TGTGCCTGGAGTGTAGGTTCGTTGACCGGGGAGCTGTTTTTT
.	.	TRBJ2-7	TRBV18	CASSQQGSEQYF	TGTGCCAGCTCACAACAGGGTAGCGAACAGTACTTC
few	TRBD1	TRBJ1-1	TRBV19	CASTPGQVNTEAFF	TGTGCCAGTACTCCGGGACAGGTGAACACTGAAGCTTTCTTT